A selection of T cell receptor beta chains follows, all from one sample in a study of immune evolution from preneoplasia to lung adenocarcinoma. Assay: immunoSEQ multiplex PCR; the TCRdb copy retains only in-frame clones and omits some. This sample has under 5,000 clones, with about nine tenths found just once. Sequenced sample: FFPE minimally invasive lung adenocarcinoma tissue. The receptors originated from a donor aged 70 or over with lung adenocarcinoma. The CDR3 runs from the conserved cysteine through the conserved F or W. The D gene is left open where the match is weak. Size tells how often a clone was seen (once, few, many) or the class of an expanded clone, and some rows leave it out.

j_gene	abundance	d_gene	v_gene	CDR3aa	CDR3nt
TRBJ2-5	-	-	TRBV27	CASSSRGAVIQETQYF	TGTGCCAGCAGTTCACGGGGAGCGGTAATTCAAGAGACCCAGTACTTC
TRBJ2-7	once	TRBD1	TRBV9	CASSVTGGIDYEQYF	TGTGCCAGCAGCGTCACAGGGGGCATCGACTACGAGCAGTACTTC
TRBJ2-3	-	-	TRBV5-1	CASSLGLADYTDTQYF	TGCGCCAGCAGCTTGGGTCTAGCAGACTACACAGATACGCAGTATTTT
TRBJ1-1	-	-	TRBV7-2	CASSFGRDTEAFF	TGTGCCAGCAGCTTCGGAAGGGACACTGAAGCTTTCTTT
TRBJ2-5	once	-	TRBV18	CASSPLTRGQETQYF	TGTGCCAGCTCACCCCTAACGAGGGGGCAAGAGACCCAGTACTTC
TRBJ2-3	-	TRBD2	TRBV10-3	CAISEQGGRGLDTQYF	TGTGCCATCAGTGAGCAAGGCGGGAGAGGATTGGATACGCAGTATTTT
TRBJ1-2	-	TRBD1	TRBV6-4	CASSRGQAYGYTF	TGTGCCAGCAGCCGAGGACAGGCCTATGGCTACACCTTC
TRBJ2-5	-	-	TRBV5-1	CASSLIGSVGETQYF	TGCGCCAGCAGCTTAATCGGGAGTGTAGGGGAGACCCAGTACTTC
TRBJ2-3	-	-	TRBV5-1	CASSFYTDTQYF	TGCGCCAGCAGCTTTTACACAGATACGCAGTATTTT
TRBJ2-3	-	-	TRBV7-2	CASSLFPDTQYF	TGTGCCAGCAGCTTATTCCCCGATACGCAGTATTTT